Given below is one T cell receptor beta chain in context. The sorted-subset replicate PCRs were given 200 ng DNA, which is 31,000 or so T cell genomes. Clones were sequenced by immunoSEQ multiplex PCR, and TCRdb holds only the in-frame ones, with some missing. The profile shows about 980,000 clones, 76% of them singletons. V was clipped by 4 bases and J by 1 base, with 9 bases between them. There are 14 residues in the CDR3. Germline CDR1 and CDR2: SGHRS and YFSETQ. The sample is drawn from a study of shared clonotypes between healthy human individuals. This chain joins TRBV5-1 and TRBJ2-1, with D maybe TRBD2 (6 bases). Sequenced sample: memory CD4+ T cells sorted from blood. Subset in this sample: CD45RA-negative fraction. The sequence derives from a young man in good health. The DNA for the CDR3 is TGCGCCAGCAGCGGAGGGGATTCCTACAATGAGCAGTTCTTC. Amino acid sequence: CASSGGDSYNEQFF.